The subject of this entry is one TCR beta chain. What antigen it recognizes has not been identified. Base qualities are not recorded, but no much larger clone differs from it by a single base. This record belongs to a study of blood T cells in healthy people across ages (dated by TCRdb to 2014 to 2015). As for the study more broadly: Template switching captured roughly one uniquely barcoded TCR beta cDNA molecule per two T cells in model experiments. For two donors (one aged 18 to 29 and one aged 80 or older), the study analyzed two additional independent replicas of 1 million unique cDNA reads from the same blood draw. To track age-related changes in TCR beta repertoire diversity, the study relied on deep sequencing normalized with unique cDNA molecular identifiers. The donors were divided into four age groups: young (average roughly 15 years), middle-aged (about 39), aged (roughly 66) and long-lived (nearly 85). To avoid experimental bias, donors of different ages were spread randomly across the sequencing lanes.

Overall study results and their limits: There was a strong correlation between observed TCR beta diversity and the percentage of naive T cells measured by flow cytometry. Because donor CMV infection status was unknown, age-related changes in expanded clonotypes were potentially confounded. The long-lived group showed more naive CD4+ T cells, fewer expanded clones and increased TCR diversity than the aged group, suggesting age selection. Because profiling used bulk unsorted PBMCs, naive and antigen-experienced compartments could not be compared conclusively. Estimates of total diversity based on one million sequenced T cells were regarded as lower bounds and as underestimates. As age increased, observed TCR beta diversity per million T cells dropped in a roughly linear way, and a significant reduction was already evident by age 40.

The library was produced with 5' RACE. Sequencing was performed on an Illumina HiSeq 2500. A second PCR of about 7 to 12 cycles was performed with a sample-barcoded 5' primer and a J-beta primer mix. A template-switch 5' adaptor carrying 12 random nucleotides introduced a unique molecular identifier onto each TCR beta cDNA molecule. Each sample yielded at least 2.5 million CDR3-containing paired-end reads. First-strand cDNA was synthesized from all RNA with the Mint cDNA synthesis kit, primed by a TRBC-specific oligonucleotide. All cDNA was treated with uracil-DNA glycosylase and then went through a first 18-cycle PCR with the universal primers M1SS and BC2_uni_R. The paper's data handling went like this. For normalization, 1 million high-quality reads were randomly selected from each sample, with every read carrying a distinct molecular identifier. Reads sharing molecular identifiers were discarded rather than binned into consensus sequences. CDR3 identification, clonotype clustering and error correction used MiTCR with a Q25 quality threshold and the strictest error-elimination algorithm. A nonparametric unseen species model with Euler transformation was used to estimate lower-bound total TCR beta diversity. TCRdb reanalyzed the raw reads on its own, using fastp at Q25 for trimming and MiXCR for clone calling, and kept in-frame beta chains. One record per CDR3 amino acid sequence lists the most common genes and DNA. TCRdb's processing, not the study's, gives the V and J calls here. The sample records approximately 1.5 million distinct CDR3 sequences, approximately 32% of which are singletons. Roughly 12% of the sample lies in the top ten.

The CDR3 contains 15 residues, cysteine and phenylalanine counted. The retained sequence is limited to the CDR3, 45 bases, with the frame set at the first base. Sequences MNHEY (CDR1) and SMNVEV (CDR2) are obtained from the germline V gene (reference sequence). Between the V and J ends, shortened by 3 bases and 2 bases respectively, the junction contains 11 bases. Systemically healthy Caucasian individuals from Russia, approximately 39 in total and aged about 6 to 90 years, were included as donors. Around 10 milliliters of peripheral blood were collected from each donor into EDTA-treated Vacutainer tubes. Ficoll-Paque density-gradient centrifugation was used to isolate PBMCs, with at least 7 million per sample. Trizol reagent was used to extract total RNA from PBMCs, with at least 5 micrograms per sample. For every donor, an aliquot of PBMCs went through flow cytometry to measure the percentages of naive CD45RAhigh/CD27high T cells.

Sequences were obtained from blood. The clonotype comes from a woman in her 30s in good health. The rearranged chain carries TRBV27 and TRBJ2-1; the D assignment is uncertain and may be TRBD1 or TRBD2, with 7 bases supporting each. The DNA sequence is TGTGCCAGCAGTTTCCAGGGGGGGACCTACAATGAGCAGTTCTTC. Translated, this gives CASSFQGGTYNEQFF.